The rows below give T cell receptor beta chains drawn from one sample of a study of blood T cell repertoires in COVID-19. Only in-frame clones appear in the TCRdb table, and some are missing; sequencing was by immunoSEQ multiplex PCR. The sample shows about 190,000 clones, about nine tenths of them seen only once. The sequenced sample consisted of peripheral blood. These receptors all come from a woman in her thirties with acute or convalescent COVID-19. Both conserved end residues are part of each CDR3.

TRBV3-1/TRBV3-2	TRBJ1-1	CASSQRNTEAFF
TRBV28	TRBJ1-6	CASGSLNNSPLHF
TRBV19	TRBJ2-1	CASSIVEEGEQFF
TRBV25-1	TRBJ2-7	CASSRDRVHEQYF
TRBV27	TRBJ1-4	CASSLSTTGEKLFF
TRBV19	TRBJ2-7	CASSRAGADYEQYF
TRBV27	TRBJ2-5	CASSPFWESGTQYF
TRBV2	TRBJ2-7	CASREGGPLREQYF
TRBV7-9	TRBJ1-2	CASSFLGYTF
TRBV18	TRBJ1-5	CASSPKDSYQPQHF
TRBV19	TRBJ2-1	CASSKTSKNNEQFF
TRBV27	TRBJ1-5	CASSVTGGVQPQHF
TRBV6-5	TRBJ1-2	CASSQGYANYGYTF
TRBV18	TRBJ2-7	CASSLTGQGTEQYF
TRBV28	TRBJ2-5	CASSFVSEQETQYF
TRBV20-1	TRBJ2-5	CSATSGGTQYF
TRBV24-1	TRBJ1-2	CATSDSPGFHGYTF
TRBV5-1	TRBJ1-3	CASSTTGSGNTIYF
TRBV6-6	TRBJ1-4	CASSYTEVSGKLFF
TRBV5-1	TRBJ1-2	CASSLGQNNYGYTF
TRBV5-6	TRBJ2-7	CASRAGLAGIDEQYF
TRBV28	TRBJ2-5	CATLGVQETQYF
TRBV28	TRBJ1-1	CASSLGTRVLLEAFF
TRBV2	TRBJ2-7	CASMETSGSFHEQYF
TRBV10-1	TRBJ1-4	CASSGHGREKLFF
TRBV5-1	TRBJ2-5	CASKASTEETQYF
TRBV28	TRBJ2-1	CASSPKTVSNEQFF
TRBV7-8	TRBJ1-5	CASKKDRYGNQPQHF
TRBV30	TRBJ2-1	CAWSKPWGLVGNEQFF
TRBV28	TRBJ2-7	CASSPSTYEQYF
TRBV3-1/TRBV3-2	TRBJ1-2	CASSQGAGYTF
TRBV10-1	TRBJ2-3	CASSESTRGSSDTQYF
TRBV9	TRBJ1-2	CASSETEGTMRYTF
TRBV6-1	TRBJ1-6	CASSEQGQISYNSPLHF
TRBV7-9	TRBJ2-3	CASSSRLAGGTDTQYF
TRBV10-1	TRBJ2-7	CASSEDGRIEEQYF
TRBV4-1	TRBJ2-3	CASRGTSLDTQYF
TRBV5-4	TRBJ2-7	CASSKGLAVYEQYF
TRBV6-5	TRBJ2-1	CASGGSLYNEQFF
TRBV7-2	TRBJ2-3	CASGPREFSTDTQYF
TRBV6-4	TRBJ2-3	CASSDQRLNTQYF
TRBV27	TRBJ2-5	CASSMFRGQETQYF
TRBV28	TRBJ1-4	CASTSQRGGNEKLFF
TRBV4-2	TRBJ2-1	CASSEARFSYNEQFF
TRBV6-1	TRBJ2-3	CASSDWGARYTQYF
TRBV19	TRBJ2-1	CASSMWGTRTSNEQFF
TRBV2	TRBJ1-1	CASISTELNTEAFF
TRBV10-2	TRBJ1-1	CASRRQGAEAFF
TRBV19	TRBJ1-5	CASRTTGHLHF
TRBV4-2	TRBJ2-1	CASSQRAGGNEQFF
TRBV12-3/TRBV12-4	TRBJ1-1	CASRPGGNTEAFF
TRBV5-1	TRBJ2-3	CASSLGPTDTQYF